The present TCR beta chain was sequenced within a study of T cells after yellow fever vaccination (dated by TCRdb to the late 2010s). Context from the whole study: The SMART-Seq v4 Ultra Low Input RNA kit was used to prepare libraries from fractions with low cell numbers. Blood samples were taken at several timepoints before and after primary and secondary immunization, and bulk PBMC replicates and cell subsets were isolated. To follow T-cell clones before and after primary and booster YFV17D yellow fever vaccination, bulk TCR alpha and beta repertoires were sequenced over time. Two healthy male donors, one aged 18 to 30 and one aged 30 to 40 years, made up the cohort.

The intended sense of this specimen's treatment or condition label: live attenuated yellow fever vaccine strain. A standard Ficoll-Paque protocol was used to isolate PBMCs from peripheral blood. CD4 and CD8 T-cell fractions were isolated with Dynabeads CD4 and CD8 positive selection kits. RNA was extracted with TriZol from bulk PBMCs, CD4 and CD8 fractions, and dextramer-positive and dextramer-negative fractions. About this clonotype: Its target antigen remains unknown. The record has no base qualities; no much larger clone is one base away.

Data came from an Illumina NovaSeq 6000. TCR cDNA was synthesized by 5'RACE template switching, through which a universal primer site and unique molecular identifiers were introduced. Priming of cDNA synthesis was performed from both the TCR alpha and TCR beta constant segments. Two PCR steps were used to amplify libraries, with sample barcodes and sequencing adapters being added in the second step. Sequencing of libraries was done on Illumina HiSeq 2500 (2x100 bp) or NovaSeq (2x150 bp). As for how the authors treated the data: Reads were demultiplexed and collapsed into UMI consensus sequences with MIGEC, and V(D)J alignment was performed with MiXCR. Clonotypes responding to the vaccine were identified with edgeR on replicate PBMC samples, with the criteria of FDR below 0.01 and a log2 fold change above 5 up to day 15. Each bulk clonotype received a CD4 or CD8 identity based on whether the sequenced CD4 or CD8 repertoire contained that clonotype at higher abundance. TCRdb redid the processing of the public reads, applying fastp at Q25 and MiXCR, and retained in-frame beta chains. Each CDR3 protein appears once, grouped with its most common genes and DNA. Here the V and J calls rest on TCRdb's processing, not on the authors' analysis. Here the sample has 100,000 to 150,000 distinct CDR3 sequences; over 12% occur a single time. Of the sample, roughly 41% falls within the top ten clones.

General conclusions and limits of the study: A small fraction of clonotypes showed up in both the CD4 and CD8 compartments, probably as a result of convergent recombination. Computational filtering was needed because FACS-sorted repertoires could contain abundant contaminating clonotypes from the bulk population. The secondary T-cell response was found to be weaker but faster than the primary response, with a peak reached on day 5 rather than on day 15. Because the study included only a couple of donors, the extent to which the findings can be generalized is limited. Most clones expanded after primary vaccination were re-detected after the booster (96% of CD4 and 88% of CD8), suggesting broad memory maintenance.

Relative to germline, V is missing 3 bases and J is missing 0 bases, with 3 bases of the junction outside any gene match. CDR1 SGHDT and CDR2 YYEEEE are derived from the germline V gene. The CDR3 has 15 amino acids, counting the end cysteine and phenylalanine. Left in the record is the CDR3 DNA by itself, 45 bases read in frame from the first base. The clonotype originates from a man aged 18 to 30 who received the YFV17D yellow fever vaccine. The chain employs TRBV5-6 and TRBJ2-1; TRBD1 aligns with 7 central bases. The material was CD8+ T cells sorted from PBMCs, obtained 5 days after the yellow fever booster vaccination. The DNA is TGTGCCAGCAGCTCGACAGGGATCTCCTACAATGAGCAGTTCTTC. Its translation is CASSSTGISYNEQFF.